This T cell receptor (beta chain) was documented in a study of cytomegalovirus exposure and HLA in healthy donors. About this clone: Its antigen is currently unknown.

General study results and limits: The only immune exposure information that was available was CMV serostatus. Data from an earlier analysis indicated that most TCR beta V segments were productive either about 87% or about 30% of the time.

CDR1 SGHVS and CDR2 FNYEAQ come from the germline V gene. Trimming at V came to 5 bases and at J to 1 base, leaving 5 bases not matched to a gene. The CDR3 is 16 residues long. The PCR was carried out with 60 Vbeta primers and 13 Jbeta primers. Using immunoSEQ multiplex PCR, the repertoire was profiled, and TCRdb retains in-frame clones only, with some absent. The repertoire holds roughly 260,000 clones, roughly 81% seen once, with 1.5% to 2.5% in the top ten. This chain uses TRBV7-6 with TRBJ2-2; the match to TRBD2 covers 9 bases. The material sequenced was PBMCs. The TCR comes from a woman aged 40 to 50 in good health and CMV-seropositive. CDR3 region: CASSPGLAKNTGELFF. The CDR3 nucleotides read TGTGCCAGCAGCCCGGGACTAGCTAAGAACACCGGGGAGCTGTTTTTT.